Here is one TCR beta chain with its context. Its cognate antigen is unknown. This CDR3 contains 13 residues. Germline V gene data show CDR1 as SGHTA and CDR2 as FQGNSA. Trimming left V 5 bases short and J 6 bases short, with 11 bases between. The data are from a study of beta chain features in type 1 diabetes. Study-wide findings and caveats: No resolution was reached here on whether HLA type influences TCRB rearrangement.

Isolated RNA was reverse transcribed in full, so expressed TCRB transcripts were sequenced. The repertoire was sequenced with immunoSEQ multiplex PCR; TCRdb's copy has only in-frame clones and lacks some. The sample consists of 250,000 to 400,000 clones, approximately 14% of them appearing once. Donors contributed one heparinised blood draw apiece, averaging roughly 0.12 L. Every sorted population was more than 98% pure. The chain carries TRBV7-2 and TRBJ1-5, with D unresolved. Sequencing was carried out using central memory CD4+ T cells from blood. This TCR was sampled from a man aged 25 to 40 in good health. This CDR3 reads CASSVRGSQPQHF. CDR3 nucleotide sequence: TGTGCCAGCAGCGTGAGAGGTAGTCAGCCCCAGCATTTT.